Listed below are T cell receptor beta chains from one sample, sequenced in a study of cytomegalovirus exposure and HLA in healthy donors. Clones were read by immunoSEQ multiplex PCR, and TCRdb kept only the in-frame ones, dropping some. Of hundreds of thousands of clones in the sample, about 89% were seen once. Source material: PBMCs. Source of these receptors: a woman between 18 and 29 years old in good health and CMV-seronegative. The CDR3 runs from the conserved cysteine through the conserved F or W. Each record gives: clone size, CDR3 length, D gene, V gene, J gene, CDR3 DNA, CDR3 protein. D genes are given only for firm matches. Clone size is given for some rows only: seen once, a few or many times, or a class if the clone is expanded.

>NA|15|TRBD2|TRBV13|TRBJ2-5
TGTGCCAGCAGCAGAAGCGGGGGGGCCTCGCAGACCCAGTACTTC
CASSRSGGASQTQYF
>NA|14|TRBD2|TRBV2|TRBJ2-7
TGTGCCAGCTATGCTAGCGGGATATCCTACGAGCAGTACTTC
CASYASGISYEQYF
>NA|13|NA|TRBV2|TRBJ1-5
TGTGCCAGCAGTGTCCGGTTTAATCAGCCCCAGCATTTT
CASSVRFNQPQHF
>NA|11|NA|TRBV20-1|TRBJ1-4
TGCAGTGCAACGACACTTGAAAAACTGTTTTTT
CSATTLEKLFF
>NA|12|NA|TRBV2|TRBJ1-1
TGTGTCCGGTCATCCTTGAACACTGAAGCTTTCTTT
CVRSSLNTEAFF
>once|15|NA|TRBV2|TRBJ1-2
TGTGCCAGCAGTGAAAGGTCTAACAGGGACTATGGCTACACCTTC
CASSERSNRDYGYTF
>NA|18|TRBD2|TRBV11-3|TRBJ2-3
TGTGCCAGCAGCTGGCCGGGACTAGCGGGAGGGGGCACAGATACGCAGTATTTT
CASSWPGLAGGGTDTQYF
>NA|13|NA|TRBV7-9|TRBJ2-7
TGTGCCAGCAGCTATGGAGGGAACTACGAGCAGTACTTC
CASSYGGNYEQYF
>NA|20|NA|TRBV5-1|TRBJ2-1
TGCGCCAGCAGCTTGAGGGGAGGTGTCAGGATCAATAGCTCCTACAATGAGCAGTTCTTC
CASSLRGGVRINSSYNEQFF
>NA|14|NA|TRBV7-2|TRBJ2-5
TGTGCCAGCAGCTTAATACTAGTACAAGAGACCCAGTACTTC
CASSLILVQETQYF
>NA|15|TRBD2|TRBV10-3|TRBJ2-2
TGTGCCATCAGGGAGCGGGAGGGCCTCACCGGGGAGCTGTTTTTT
CAIREREGLTGELFF
>NA|16|TRBD2|TRBV7-2|TRBJ2-1
TGTGCCAGCAGCGCGACTAGCGGGGCGGTAGACAATGAGCAGTTCTTC
CASSATSGAVDNEQFF
>NA|14|NA|TRBV7-9|TRBJ2-3
TGTGCCAGCAAGGGGGGGCGTAGCACAGATACGCAGTATTTT
CASKGGRSTDTQYF
>NA|12|NA|TRBV28|TRBJ1-5
TGTGCCAGCTCTGGCGGCGAGCGACCCCAGCATTTT
CASSGGERPQHF
>NA|12|NA|TRBV6-1|TRBJ2-2
TGTGCCAGCAGTGAACGGGGCGGGGAGCTGTTTTTT
CASSERGGELFF
>NA|12|TRBD1|TRBV25-1|TRBJ1-2
TGTGCCAGCAGCCCGGGACAGGGGGGAGACACCTTC
CASSPGQGGDTF
>NA|14|TRBD2|TRBV28|TRBJ2-7
TGTGCCAGCAGGCCGCCTAGCGGGATGTACGAGCAGTACTTC
CASRPPSGMYEQYF
>NA|18|TRBD2|TRBV19|TRBJ2-7
TGTGCCAGTAGTCCACAGACTAGCGGGTTCTTCCGCCCCTACGAGCAGTACTTC
CASSPQTSGFFRPYEQYF
>NA|15|NA|TRBV19|TRBJ2-2
TGTGCCAGTATGGTCGGGCGGGGAGGTGGCGGGGAGCTGTTTTTT
CASMVGRGGGGELFF
>NA|17|NA|TRBV12-5|TRBJ1-4
TGTGCTCAGATCACCGGGGAACGGATAAAAACTAATGAAAAACTGTTTTTT
CAQITGERIKTNEKLFF
>NA|14|NA|TRBV7-8|TRBJ1-3
TGTGCCAGCAGTCTGGGGGGGAGCGGAAACACCATATATTTT
CASSLGGSGNTIYF
>NA|15|TRBD1|TRBV4-3|TRBJ1-5
TGCGCCAGCAGCCAGGAAGGGACAGGGGATCAGCCCCAGCATTTT
CASSQEGTGDQPQHF
>NA|16|TRBD1|TRBV19|TRBJ2-5
TGTGCCAGTAGTCCTCGGACAGGGGGCGCGGTAGAGACCCAGTACTTC
CASSPRTGGAVETQYF
>NA|14|NA|TRBV7-6|TRBJ1-2
TGTGCCAGCAGCCCCGGACAGCGGAGGTCTGGCTACACCTTC
CASSPGQRRSGYTF
>few|11|NA|TRBV20-1|TRBJ2-2
TGCAGTGCTATTCTCACCGGGGAGCTGTTTTTT
CSAILTGELFF
>NA|16|TRBD2|TRBV5-8|TRBJ2-5
TGTGCCAGCAGCTCAAAGCGGGAGAGGGGGAGAGAGACCCAGTACTTC
CASSSKRERGRETQYF
>NA|15|NA|TRBV7-2|TRBJ2-3
TGTGCCAGCAGCCCTCAACGGGGGGCCCAAGATACGCAGTATTTT
CASSPQRGAQDTQYF
>NA|12|TRBD1|TRBV30|TRBJ1-1
TGTGCCGGTGACAGGGCGGACACTGAAGCTTTCTTT
CAGDRADTEAFF
>NA|14|NA|TRBV6-1|TRBJ2-5
TGTGCCAGCAGTGAGCCAGGTCCTCAAGAGACCCAGTACTTC
CASSEPGPQETQYF
>NA|13|TRBD1|TRBV6-6|TRBJ1-2
TGTGCCAGCAGTTCTGAGGGGGCCTATGGCTACACCTTC
CASSSEGAYGYTF
>few|13|NA|TRBV29-1|TRBJ1-2
TGCAGCGTGTTAGAAACAGGTCTCGATGGCTACACCTTC
CSVLETGLDGYTF
>once|15|NA|TRBV27|TRBJ1-6
TGTGCCAGCAGTTTAGGGGGGGAACCGAATTCACCCCTCCACTTT
CASSLGGEPNSPLHF
>NA|15|TRBD1|TRBV10-2|TRBJ1-1
TGCGCCAGCAGTGCCGACAGGGCCTTGAACACTGAAGCTTTCTTT
CASSADRALNTEAFF
>NA|16|NA|TRBV7-9|TRBJ2-7
TGTGCCAGCAGCCCGTCGTCGGGGATTAGCTCCTACGAGCAGTACTTC
CASSPSSGISSYEQYF
>NA|13|NA|TRBV4-1|TRBJ2-7
TGCGCCAGCAGCCTTAGGGGGGGGAACGAGCAGTACTTC
CASSLRGGNEQYF
>few|13|TRBD1|TRBV27|TRBJ1-4
TGTGCCAGCAGCTGGCAGGGGGGTGAAAAACTGTTTTTT
CASSWQGGEKLFF
>NA|12|NA|TRBV29-1|TRBJ2-3
TGCAGCTATAGCGGAAGCACAGATACGCAGTATTTT
CSYSGSTDTQYF
>NA|14|NA|TRBV9|TRBJ1-2
TGTGCCAGCAGCGTTCAGGGGCTGGGCTATGGCTACACCTTC
CASSVQGLGYGYTF
>NA|13|TRBD1|TRBV18|TRBJ2-7
TGTGCCAGCTCCCAGACAGGGGGGACCGAGCAGTACTTC
CASSQTGGTEQYF
>NA|16|NA|TRBV4-3|TRBJ1-4
TGCGCCAGCAGCCAAGGATACCGGGACTGGAATGAAAAACTGTTTTTT
CASSQGYRDWNEKLFF
>once|15|TRBD1|TRBV27|TRBJ1-2
TGTGCCAGCAGTTACGACAGGGGGTTCCTCTATGGCTACACCTTC
CASSYDRGFLYGYTF
>NA|15|TRBD2|TRBV30|TRBJ2-7
TGTGCCTGGAGTGTCGATGCTAGCGGCTCCTACGAGCAGTACTTC
CAWSVDASGSYEQYF
>NA|14|TRBD2|TRBV14|TRBJ2-3
TGTGCCAGCAGCCTCGGACTAGACACAGATACGCAGTATTTT
CASSLGLDTDTQYF
>NA|15|TRBD1|TRBV4-2|TRBJ2-7
TGTGCCAGCAGGTTGTTCGGGACAGGGTTCTACGAGCAGTACTTC
CASRLFGTGFYEQYF
>once|14|NA|TRBV5-1|TRBJ1-4
TGCGCCAGCAGAAGAACAGGACCTAATGAAAAACTGTTTTTT
CASRRTGPNEKLFF
>NA|15|NA|TRBV5-1|TRBJ2-6
TGCGCCAGCAGCTTGGTTCTCTCTGGGGCCAACGTCCTGACTTTC
CASSLVLSGANVLTF
>NA|12|TRBD1|TRBV6-1|TRBJ1-2
TGTGCCAGTACACAGGGGGCGGGAGGCTACACCTTC
CASTQGAGGYTF
>NA|14|TRBD2|TRBV13|TRBJ2-5
TGTGCCAGCAGCCTAGCGGGAGATAGAGAGACCCAGTACTTC
CASSLAGDRETQYF
>NA|12|TRBD1|TRBV29-1|TRBJ2-1
TGCAGCGCTTGGACAGGGGGCAATGAGCAGTTCTTC
CSAWTGGNEQFF
>NA|13|NA|TRBV5-6|TRBJ2-7
TGTGCCAGCAGCTGGGGACTGCATGAACAGCAGTACTTC
CASSWGLHEQQYF
>NA|13|NA|TRBV7-7|TRBJ2-5
TGTGCCAGCAGCTTAGCTCCGCAAGAGACCCAGTACTTC
CASSLAPQETQYF
>NA|14|TRBD1|TRBV5-1|TRBJ2-7
TGCGCCAGCAGCCAACAGGGGAGCTCCTACGAGCAGTACTTC
CASSQQGSSYEQYF
>NA|16|TRBD1|TRBV2|TRBJ1-4
TGTGCCAGCAGTGCCCCAAGGTCCAGGGGGCATGAAAAACTGTTTTTT
CASSAPRSRGHEKLFF
>NA|12|NA|TRBV2|TRBJ2-7
TGTGCCAGCACCACCTATGGGGGGGCGATGTACTTC
CASTTYGGAMYF
>NA|19|NA|TRBV5-1|TRBJ1-3
TGCGCCAGCAGCTTGTTGACGGGACACAGCCAACTCTCTGGAAACACCATATATTTT
CASSLLTGHSQLSGNTIYF
>once|15|NA|TRBV9|TRBJ2-3
TGTGCCAGCAGCGTTCAGATAAGTAGCACAGATACGCAGTATTTT
CASSVQISSTDTQYF
>few|18|TRBD2|TRBV18|TRBJ2-3
TGTGCCAGCTCACCACGAAGGACTAGCGGGGAGAGCACAGATACGCAGTATTTT
CASSPRRTSGESTDTQYF
>NA|14|NA|TRBV7-6|TRBJ2-5
TGTGCCAGCAGCCCGACTAGTCTCCAAGAGACCCAGTACTTC
CASSPTSLQETQYF
>few|18|TRBD2|TRBV9|TRBJ2-1
TGTGCCAGCAGCGTAGCACTAGCGGGGGGGAGCTCCTACAATGAGCAGTTCTTC
CASSVALAGGSSYNEQFF
>NA|15|TRBD2|TRBV4-3|TRBJ2-7
TGCGCCAGCAGCGCAACCGGATGGACTAGCGACGAGCAGTACTTC
CASSATGWTSDEQYF